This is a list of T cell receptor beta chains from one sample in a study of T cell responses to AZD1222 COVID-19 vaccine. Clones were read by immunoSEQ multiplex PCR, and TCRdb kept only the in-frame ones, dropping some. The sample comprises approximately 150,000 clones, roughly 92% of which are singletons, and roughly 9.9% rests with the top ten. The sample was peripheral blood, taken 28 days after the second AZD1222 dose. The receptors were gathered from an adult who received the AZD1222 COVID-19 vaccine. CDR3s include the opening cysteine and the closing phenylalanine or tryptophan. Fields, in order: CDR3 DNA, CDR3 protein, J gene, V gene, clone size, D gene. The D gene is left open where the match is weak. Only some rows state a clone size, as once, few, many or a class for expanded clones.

TGCGCCAGCAGTTCAGGACAGGGTGGAGACACTGAAGCTTTCTTT CASSSGQGGDTEAFF TRBJ1-1 TRBV5-1 NA TRBD1
TGTGCCAGCAGCTTAGCAGGGAACACTGAAGCTTTCTTT CASSLAGNTEAFF TRBJ1-1 TRBV7-2 NA NA
TGTGCCATCAGTGAGTCCGGGGGACGGCTCAATTCACCCCTCCACTTT CAISESGGRLNSPLHF TRBJ1-6 TRBV10-3 once NA
TGTGCCAGCAGCCCCGCTTGGGACAGGGGACCTTATGGCTACACCTTC CASSPAWDRGPYGYTF TRBJ1-2 TRBV11-2 NA TRBD1
TGTGCCAGCAAAGAGAGGACAGGGAGCTTAGGTGGGGCCAACGTCCTGACTTTC CASKERTGSLGGANVLTF TRBJ2-6 TRBV27 NA TRBD1
TGTGCCAGCAGTTATCGACAGAATAGCAATCAGCCCCAGCATTTT CASSYRQNSNQPQHF TRBJ1-5 TRBV6-2/TRBV6-3 NA NA
TGTGCCAGCAGTGAGGTGGGCGACATTCAGTACTTC CASSEVGDIQYF TRBJ2-4 TRBV6-1 NA NA
TGTGCCAGCAGCCCCGGGAGGCTCGGTGAAGCTTTCTTT CASSPGRLGEAFF TRBJ1-1 TRBV9 NA NA
TGTGCCAGTAGAGCAGGCGGACAGTCTGCCTACGAGCAGTACTTC CASRAGGQSAYEQYF TRBJ2-7 TRBV19 NA NA
TGTGCCAGCAGCCCGGGGCAGAACACAGATACGCAGTATTTT CASSPGQNTDTQYF TRBJ2-3 TRBV6-6 NA NA
TGTGCCAGTAGAAAACAGGGGAGGAGCACTGAAGCTTTCTTT CASRKQGRSTEAFF TRBJ1-1 TRBV19 NA TRBD1
TGTGCCAGCAGCCCCGGAGTTCCGAACACTGAAGCTTTCTTT CASSPGVPNTEAFF TRBJ1-1 TRBV5-4 NA NA
TGTGCCACCAGTGGGTACGAGGCTAACTATGGCTACACCTTC CATSGYEANYGYTF TRBJ1-2 TRBV24-1 NA NA
TGTGCCAGCATTAGGGCCAACAGCGCTGAAGCTTTCTTT CASIRANSAEAFF TRBJ1-1 TRBV2 NA NA
TGCGCCAGCAGCCAAGATGCCCTGGCGGGGAACAGGGCTTCACCCCTCCACTTT CASSQDALAGNRASPLHF TRBJ1-6 TRBV4-1 NA NA
TGCGCCAGCAGCCAGCCCACCGGGGGGGCGAGGGGAAACACCATATATTTT CASSQPTGGARGNTIYF TRBJ1-3 TRBV4-1 NA NA
TGTGCCAGCAGTGGGACAGGGACTGGCTACACCTTC CASSGTGTGYTF TRBJ1-2 TRBV12-3/TRBV12-4 NA TRBD1
TGTGCCACCACGGACGACGCCGACACTGAAGCTTTCTTT CATTDDADTEAFF TRBJ1-1 TRBV2 few NA
TGTGCCAGCAGTGGCCTGGGACTCCCCAATCAGCCCCAGCATTTT CASSGLGLPNQPQHF TRBJ1-5 TRBV6-2/TRBV6-3 NA NA
TGTGCCACCACGACGCTCCCGACTAGCACAGATACGCAGTATTTT CATTTLPTSTDTQYF TRBJ2-3 TRBV6-5 once NA
TGTGCCAGCAGCCAAGATCGAAGGGAGGGACGACCCCAGCATTTT CASSQDRREGRPQHF TRBJ1-5 TRBV3-1/TRBV3-2 NA NA
TGTGCCAGCAGTCGACAGGGGATGGGCACTGAAGCTTTCTTT CASSRQGMGTEAFF TRBJ1-1 TRBV6-5 NA TRBD1
TGTGCCATCAGTGAGTCTTATTTGGAGGGGACTGAAGCTTTCTTT CAISESYLEGTEAFF TRBJ1-1 TRBV10-3 few NA
TGTGCCAGCAGCTACCATAGACAGGGGGCTGATGAGCAGTTCTTC CASSYHRQGADEQFF TRBJ2-1 TRBV6-5 NA TRBD1
TGCGCCAGCAGCTTGAGGACAGGCTCTGGAAACACCATATATTTT CASSLRTGSGNTIYF TRBJ1-3 TRBV5-1 NA TRBD1
TGCGCCAGCAGTCTTCTAGCGGGAGTCTTCAATGAGCAGTTCTTC CASSLLAGVFNEQFF TRBJ2-1 TRBV10-2 NA TRBD2
TGTGCCAGCAGTTACCTGGCAGGGTACTATGGCTACACCTTC CASSYLAGYYGYTF TRBJ1-2 TRBV6-2/TRBV6-3 NA NA
TGCGCCAGCAGCCAAGATACGGTGGGGGGCCCGTTCTTC CASSQDTVGGPFF TRBJ2-1 TRBV4-3 once NA
TGTGCCAGCAGCTTGCGTTGGGGACAGGGAGGAGGTGAAAAACTGTTTTTT CASSLRWGQGGGEKLFF TRBJ1-4 TRBV5-8 once TRBD1
TGTGCCAGCAGCCAGCTATGGAACACTGAAGCTTTCTTT CASSQLWNTEAFF TRBJ1-1 TRBV9 NA NA
TGTGCCAGCAGTTTCTCCCGGACAGGCAATGAGCAGTTCTTC CASSFSRTGNEQFF TRBJ2-1 TRBV7-2 NA TRBD1
TGTGCCAGCAGCTTAGGGCAGGTGTTTGACTACACCTTC CASSLGQVFDYTF TRBJ1-2 TRBV7-2 NA NA
TGTGCCAGCAGTACCGGGGACACCTACAATGAGCAGTTCTTC CASSTGDTYNEQFF TRBJ2-1 TRBV6-4 NA NA
TGTGCCACCAGCAGAGATCGGAGCTCCTATAATTCACCCCTCCACTTT CATSRDRSSYNSPLHF TRBJ1-6 TRBV15 NA NA
TGCGCCAGCAGCTTGACAGGGGCAGCTAACTATGGCTACACCTTC CASSLTGAANYGYTF TRBJ1-2 TRBV5-1 NA TRBD1
TGTGCCAGTAGTGCGATCGACAGGGCGGGCACTGAAGCTTTCTTT CASSAIDRAGTEAFF TRBJ1-1 TRBV19 NA TRBD1
TGTGCCAGCCATTCGAATGAGCAGTTCTTC CASHSNEQFF TRBJ2-1 TRBV6-5 NA NA
TGTGCCATCAGTGGTAGAGGGTACTCACCCCTCCACTTT CAISGRGYSPLHF TRBJ1-6 TRBV10-3 NA NA
TGCAGTGCTAGTTGGGCGGAGGGGAATTCACCCCTCCACTTT CSASWAEGNSPLHF TRBJ1-6 TRBV20-1 NA NA
TGTGCCAGCAGCTTCCAGGGGGCATCCACTGAAGCTTTCTTT CASSFQGASTEAFF TRBJ1-1 TRBV11-2 NA TRBD1
TGTGCCAGCAGCGGGGGGGAGACGGGCTTGGGCTACACCTTC CASSGGETGLGYTF TRBJ1-2 TRBV7-8 once NA
TGCGCCAGCAGCTTGGGGGACAGCTCCAAAAACATTCAGTACTTC CASSLGDSSKNIQYF TRBJ2-4 TRBV5-1 NA TRBD1
TGTGCCAGTAGTGAGCTTTCCCGCTCTGGAAACACCATATATTTT CASSELSRSGNTIYF TRBJ1-3 TRBV19 few NA
TGTGCCAGCAGTCCCCGGACTAGCGGCTACGAGCAGTACTTC CASSPRTSGYEQYF TRBJ2-7 TRBV28 NA TRBD2
TGTGCCAGCTCACCACCTAGATCTGGACAGGGACGCTATAATTCACCCCTCCACTTT CASSPPRSGQGRYNSPLHF TRBJ1-6 TRBV18 NA TRBD1
TGTGCCAGCAGCCCCGCCGGGGCTCTCACTGAAGCTTTCTTT CASSPAGALTEAFF TRBJ1-1 TRBV14 NA NA
TGTGCCAGCAGACCTTGGACAGGGTCGTTATCCTATAATTCACCCCTCCACTTT CASRPWTGSLSYNSPLHF TRBJ1-6 TRBV5-5 NA TRBD1
TGTGCCAGCAGCATCAAGACAGGAGTATCGGCCCAGCATTTT CASSIKTGVSAQHF TRBJ1-5 TRBV5-6 NA NA
TGTGCCTGGAGTCCTAGCCGACGAAGCACAGATACGCAGTATTTT CAWSPSRRSTDTQYF TRBJ2-3 TRBV30 NA NA
TGTGCCAGCAGCGGGGTACTTAACTATGGCTACACCTTC CASSGVLNYGYTF TRBJ1-2 TRBV7-8 NA NA
TGTGCCAGCAGCCTGGACAACTCCTACGAGCAGTACTTC CASSLDNSYEQYF TRBJ2-7 TRBV16 once NA
TGTGCCAGCAGTTTGAGACAGGGGACTAACTATGGCTACACCTTC CASSLRQGTNYGYTF TRBJ1-2 TRBV27 NA TRBD1
TGTGCCACCTTCTTAAAGGGCAGGGTATATGGCTACACCTTC CATFLKGRVYGYTF TRBJ1-2 TRBV5-6 NA NA
TGCGCCAGCAGCTTTAAAACAGGGGTGAAACAAGAGACCCAGTACTTC CASSFKTGVKQETQYF TRBJ2-5 TRBV5-1 NA TRBD1
TGTGCCAGCAGCCAAGATACCACGGGAAATACGCAGTATTTT CASSQDTTGNTQYF TRBJ2-3 TRBV4-2 NA NA
TGTGCCAGCAGTAAAGGGACAGACTATGGCTACACCTTC CASSKGTDYGYTF TRBJ1-2 TRBV28 NA TRBD1
TGTGCCAGCAGTACAGCGAACACTGAAGCTTTCTTT CASSTANTEAFF TRBJ1-1 TRBV28 once NA
TGTGCCAGCAGTTTTCCGGAGGTGACCCAGTACTTC CASSFPEVTQYF TRBJ2-5 TRBV27 NA NA
TGCGCCAGCAGCTTGGAGTCTAGCGGTCTACAAGAGACCCAGTACTTC CASSLESSGLQETQYF TRBJ2-5 TRBV5-1 NA TRBD2
TGTGCTAGTGGTTTCGTAGAGGTTAATGGTGGAAGCAATCAGCCCCAGCATTTT CASGFVEVNGGSNQPQHF TRBJ1-5 TRBV12-5 NA NA